The source of this T cell receptor (beta chain) is a study of identical twins (TCRdb year 2016). As for the study more broadly: TCR alpha and beta repertoires from monozygotic twins, unrelated adults of various ages and cord blood were deep-sequenced to test whether fetal clonotypes persist. To rule out contamination, replicate twin experiments were performed at different times with different library preparation protocols.

V is pruned by 3 bases and J by 8 bases, leaving 6 bases of the junction without a gene match. The CDR3 spans 13 residues, from the cysteine through the phenylalanine. This entry keeps only the CDR3 DNA: 39 bases, framed from base 1. Sequences DFQATT (CDR1) and SNEGSKA (CDR2) are obtained from the germline V gene (reference sequence). The paper as a whole reports these results and caveats: Recombination models systematically underestimated out-of-frame TCR alpha sharing in monozygotic twins but agreed with sharing between unrelated individuals. Zero-insertion analyses could be partly confounded by invariant T cells such as MAIT and iNKT, although diverse VJ usage argued against such confounding for most clonotypes. Compared with coincidental sharing between unrelated individuals, out-of-frame TCR alpha sequences shared between twins had an excess of sequences with low generation probability. In beta out-of-frame sequences, excess twin sharing was weaker, because having fewer shared sequences lowered the signal-to-noise ratio. Conclusions relied on cross-sectional statistical analysis, since the same donors could not be followed over many years. Abundant cord blood beta clonotypes had fewer insertions, young adult naive repertoires showed a similar but weaker trend, and memory repertoires showed no such trend.

Only healthy Caucasian donors were included. The twin cohort comprised three pairs of female monozygotic twins, all aged roughly 18 to 30 years. The RNA used for TCR libraries was isolated from peripheral blood mononuclear cells. As for this clonotype: The specificity of this receptor is unknown. Base qualities are not provided; no much larger clone lies one nucleotide away.

Libraries were constructed by 5' RACE. Sequencer: Illumina HiSeq 2000. A universal primer binding site was introduced by template switching, and a unique molecular identifier was present in the final cDNA, enabling accurate counting of TCR cDNA molecules. Specific primers in the conserved constant-segment region were used to synthesize first-strand cDNA for the TCR alpha and beta chains. To control for contamination, every cDNA library was double barcoded, receiving both a SMART-Mk sample barcode and Illumina barcodes. TruSeq adapter sequences and Illumina sample barcodes were added in two successive PCR steps. TCR alpha and beta cDNA libraries were sequenced on the Illumina HiSeq platform with custom primers. Under the source paper's analysis protocol: MiGEC processed the raw reads to extract unique molecular identifiers, while MiXCR was used to determine the CDR3 positions. Recombination models were inferred per individual with the repgenHMM and IGoR tools using an EM algorithm. The analysis of shared clonotypes was done with the tcR package in R, with sharing normalized by the product of cloneset sizes. To study raw recombination without the effects of thymic and clonal selection, out-of-frame nonproductive sequences were analyzed. TCRdb trimmed public reads at Q25 via fastp, called clones via MiXCR and kept in-frame beta chains. Every distinct CDR3 protein forms one entry, paired with its most common genes and DNA. The V and J calls and clone size come from TCRdb's table, not from the authors' own analysis. Recorded for this sample are roughly 750,000 distinct CDR3 sequences; about 20% of them occurred a single time. The ten top clones hold more than 4% of the sample.

These same records also appear under a second study, on T cells expressing NK-cell markers. Looking at the second paper: About 8 donors provided sorted CD3+CD56+NKG2C+, CD3+CD56+NKG2C- and CD3+CD56-NKG2C+ T-cell subsets, whose TCR beta-chain repertoires were profiled. Seven of the eight sequenced donors were HCMV-seropositive and one was HCMV-seronegative. To restrict sorting to alphabetaTCR-expressing T cells, an anti-gammadeltaTCR antibody was added in several experiments. In about 6 donors, the dominant CD3+CD56+NKG2C+ clonotypes were found to rank among the top 10 CD8+ clonotypes and to make up 1.0-7.0% of CD8+ T cells. Those dominant clonotypes were again the most abundant among CD3+CD56-NKG2C+ cells in a few donors, at about 25-60.1%. Whether the expanded NKG2C-expressing T cell clones were specific for HCMV antigens was left unclear. The eight sequenced donors were randomly selected healthy volunteers, three men and five women. A commercial ELISA kit detecting HCMV-specific IgG in serum was used to determine HCMV serostatus. For a handful of donors, bulk peripheral blood T-cell repertoires were also sequenced from unsorted PBMC. MIGEC was used to demultiplex reads and group the reads by UMI, and MiTCR was used to assemble and quantify clonotypes. Only TCR cDNA sequences supported by at least two reads were kept to exclude erroneous sequences. The tcR package was used for downstream repertoire analysis, and clonotypes were matched across fractions by CDR3 nucleotide sequence plus V segment. VDJmatch was used to annotate antigen specificity against VDJdb, with one amino acid substitution allowed in CDR3.

The V and J genes are TRBV20-1 and TRBJ2-1; TRBD2 lines up with 8 middle nucleotides. Specimen: PBMCs. The source is a woman between 18 and 30 years old in good health. The nucleotide sequence reads as follows: TGCAGTGCTAGCCGACTAGCGAGGGATGAGCAGTTCTTC. It is translated as CSASRLARDEQFF.